This entry is about one TCR beta chain. The antigen is undetermined. The PCR had 60 Vbeta and 13 Jbeta primers. Produced via immunoSEQ multiplex PCR; TCRdb's table is partial and in-frame only. Counted here are 50,000 to 70,000 clones, about four fifths occurring once; the ten biggest clones make up roughly 7%. Germline assignment: CDR1 SEHNR and CDR2 FQNEAQ (reference sequence). This CDR3 spans 15 amino acids. V lost 5 bases, J lost 4 bases, and 3 bases stayed unmatched. These data belong to a study of cytomegalovirus exposure and HLA in healthy donors. Study observations and caveats: Sequencing likely produced, as an artifact, a cluster of highly shared sequence variants.

The chain has TRBV7-9 and TRBJ2-7, with 15 nucleotides matching TRBD2. Sequencing input: PBMCs. The TCR comes from a young man in good health and CMV-seropositive. In DNA form, the CDR3 reads TGTGCCAGCAGCCGGACTAGCGGGGGGGGTTACGAGCAGTACTTC. It specifies CASSRTSGGGYEQYF.